One and the same sample provided the 22 T cell receptor beta chains below, sequenced in a study of cytomegalovirus exposure and HLA in healthy donors. The PCR employed 60 Vbeta primers together with 13 Jbeta primers. Measured with immunoSEQ multiplex PCR; TCRdb has only the in-frame clones, and not every one. The table lists 120,000 to 150,000 clones, around 80% of them singletons. The specimen was PBMCs. Receptor source: a man in his thirties or forties in good health and CMV-seropositive.

The rearrangement uses TRBV7-9 and TRBJ2-1; 11 positions agree with TRBD2. Per the germline V gene, CDR1 is SEHNR and CDR2 is FQNEAQ (reference sequence). The CDR3 covers 16 residues. Unmatched junction bases numbered 6, after V lost 6 bases and J lost 2 bases. CDR3 sequence reads: CASSKIAGGPYNEQFF. The CDR3, as DNA: TGTGCCAGCAGTAAAATAGCGGGAGGGCCCTACAATGAGCAGTTCTTC.

This clone was seen just once. Other DNA sequences in the same sample also yield this CDR3. CDR3 loop: CASSINRQDLQETQYF. The CDR3 coding sequence is TGCGCCAGCAGCATAAACCGACAGGACTTACAGGAGACCCAGTACTTC. The chain combines TRBV5-1 with TRBJ2-5, with a tentative D call TRBD1 (6 bases). V was clipped by 4 bases and J by 5 bases, with 21 bases between them. Germline CDR1 is SGHRS and CDR2 is YFSETQ. This CDR3 is built from 16 residues.

The chain couples TRBV7-9 to TRBJ2-3; 11 nucleotides match TRBD2. V dropped 5 bases and J dropped 6; count of bases not matched to a gene: 16. The CDR3 is 18 amino acids. Germline V gene sequence: CDR1 SEHNR, CDR2 FQNEAQ (reference sequence). CDR3 in DNA: TGTGCCAGCAGCCCCAATGGGGATCTAGCGGGAGGAGCGGATACGCAGTATTTT. This sequence encodes CASSPNGDLAGGADTQYF. Looking up the rest from reference TRBV7-9 and TRBJ2-3 gives the full variable domain: DTGVSQNPRHKITKRGQNVTFRCDPISEHNRLYWYRQTLGQGPEFLTYFQNEAQLEKSRLLSDRFSAERPKGSFSTLEIQRTEQGDSAMYLCASSPNGDLAGGADTQYFGPGTRLTVL.

This chain joins TRBV27 and TRBJ1-3; D unresolved. The germline V gene has CDR1 MNHEY and CDR2 SMNVEV (reference sequence). The CDR3 length is 13 residues. V dropped 4 bases and J dropped 0 bases, with 4 bases sitting between them. As DNA, the CDR3 is TGTGCCAGCAGTTCTCTCTCTGGAAACACCATATATTTT. Encoded protein: CASSSLSGNTIYF.

J is TRBJ1-4 and V is TRBV18; the match to TRBD1 covers 7 bases. Germline V gives CDR1 KGHSH, CDR2 LQKENI. Trimming cost V 1 base and J 13 bases; bases outside gene matches: 3. CDR3 length: 12 residues. This CDR3 reads CASSPQGARLFF. CDR3 in DNA: TGTGCCAGCTCACCACAGGGGGCAAGACTGTTTTTT.

The gene calls are TRBV7-6 and TRBJ2-1; 8 bases agree with TRBD1. With 8 bases clipped from V and 4 bases from J, the junction kept 4 bases outside the gene matches. Germline values: CDR1 SGHVS, CDR2 FNYEAQ. The CDR3 spans 13 residues. CDR3 residues: CASADRAYNEQFF. The CDR3 nucleotides are TGTGCCAGCGCGGACAGGGCATACAATGAGCAGTTCTTC.

The chain has TRBV5-1 and TRBJ1-1; D possibly corresponds to TRBD1 (6 bases). The CDR3 is 14 amino acids. The V gene's germline CDR1 is SGHRS and CDR2 YFSETQ. Trimming took 1 base from V and 4 from J, leaving 11 bases between them. The CDR3 nucleotides read TGCGCCAGCAGCTTGTATCAGGGGACCACTGAAGCTTTCTTT. Amino acid sequence: CASSLYQGTTEAFF.

For this clone: Within the sample, other DNA sequences also encode this same CDR3. The rearrangement joins TRBV9 to TRBJ2-3, with TRBD1 matching over 7 bases. This CDR3 contains 15 residues. Trimming at V came to 0 bases and at J to 0 bases, leaving 1 base not matched to a gene. Germline V gene lookup returns CDR1 SGDLS and CDR2 YYNGEE. Here the CDR3 DNA reads TGTGCCAGCAGCGTAGAGGGGGCCAGCACAGATACGCAGTATTTT. Translating it yields CASSVEGASTDTQYF.

DNA for the CDR3: TGTGCCGGTGGACGGGAGGGTACTGAAGCTTTCTTT. Translating it yields CAGGREGTEAFF. This chain links TRBV30 with TRBJ1-1, with D hard to call. CDR3 length: 12 amino acids. Trimming stripped 8 bases from V and 5 bases from J, with 15 bases between. Germline assignment: CDR1 GTSNPN and CDR2 SVGIG (reference sequence).

This sequence joins TRBV9 and TRBJ2-3; TRBD2 might be the D (6 bases). With 0 bases removed from V and 5 bases from J, the gap between germline ends came to 10 bases. The CDR3 has 14 residues. Germline V gene sequence: CDR1 SGDLS, CDR2 YYNGEE. CDR3 in amino acids: CASSVDLAQDTQYF. The CDR3 DNA follows: TGTGCCAGCAGCGTAGACCTAGCGCAAGATACGCAGTATTTT.

The V call is TRBV5-1, the J call TRBJ1-1; no reliable D call. Trimming removed 4 bases from V and 7 bases from J, with 14 bases in between. Germline assignment: CDR1 SGHRS and CDR2 YFSETQ. The CDR3 is 13 residues long. The CDR3 reads CASSPRTAVEAFF. In nucleotides, the CDR3 is TGCGCCAGCAGCCCGAGGACTGCTGTTGAAGCTTTCTTT. Filled out from reference TRBV5-1 and TRBJ1-1, the complete variable domain reads KAGVTQTPRYLIKTRGQQVTLSCSPISGHRSVSWYQQTPGQGLQFLFEYFSETQRNKGNFPGRFSGRQFSNSRSEMNVSTLELGDSALYLCASSPRTAVEAFFGQGTRLTVV.

V and J are TRBV11-2 and TRBJ1-6; perhaps TRBD1 as D (6 bases). Deletions cut 3 bases from V and 10 bases from J, with 19 bases between. CDR1 SGHAT and CDR2 FQNNGV come from the germline V gene. CDR3 length equals 16 residues. CDR3: CASSFPTRGFLSPLHF. The CDR3 DNA is TGTGCCAGCAGCTTTCCGACCAGGGGTTTTCTGTCACCCCTCCACTTT. Using reference TRBV11-2 and TRBJ1-6 for the parts outside the CDR3, the full variable domain is EAGVAQSPRYKIIEKRQSVAFWCNPISGHATLYWYQQILGQGPKLLIQFQNNGVVDDSQLPKDRFSAERLKGVDSTLKIQPAKLEDSAVYLCASSFPTRGFLSPLHFGNGTRLTVT.

The V gene is TRBV6-1, the J gene TRBJ1-4; 7 nucleotides match TRBD1. Germline assignment: CDR1 MNHNS and CDR2 SASEGT. CDR3 length: 18 amino acids. V lost 1 base and J lost 5; bases outside the gene matches: 13. CDR3 sequence reads: CASSEGRGRTRPNEKLFF. CDR3 bases: TGTGCCAGCAGTGAAGGTAGGGGGCGAACCCGTCCGAATGAAAAACTGTTTTTT.

This rearrangement joins TRBV7-2 to TRBJ2-5; D is perhaps TRBD1 (6 bases). Between the trimmed V and J ends, which lost 4 bases and 3 bases, there was a span of 21 bases. The CDR3 is 17 amino acids. Germline CDR1 SGHTA, CDR2 FQGNSA. The CDR3 region is CASSSPFSDSLEETQYF. For the CDR3, the DNA is TGTGCCAGCAGCTCCCCTTTTTCGGACAGCTTAGAAGAGACCCAGTACTTC.

The V call is TRBV14, the J call TRBJ1-6, with no clear D. The CDR3 runs to 14 residues. The V and J ends lost 9 bases and 0 bases respectively, with 9 bases between them. The V gene's germline CDR1 is SGHDN and CDR2 FVKESK. Written as DNA, the CDR3 is TGTGCCAGTCAGTGGAGCTCCTATAATTCACCCCTCCACTTT. Its translation is CASQWSSYNSPLHF.

This clone has more than one count but fewer than ten. CDR3 loop: CASSVGGGTYEQYF. The CDR3 coding sequence is TGTGCCAGCAGCGTAGGAGGAGGGACCTACGAGCAGTACTTC. V and J are TRBV9 and TRBJ2-7, with D perhaps matching TRBD2 (6 bases). Trimming cost V 0 bases and J 2 bases, with 9 bases left between them. This CDR3 is built from 14 residues. Germline CDR1 reads SGDLS; CDR2 reads YYNGEE.

Concerning this clone: The junction and the germline gene differ at one end; a read error may be behind it. J is TRBJ1-2 and V is TRBV7-9, with a possible D match to TRBD1 (5 bases). Germline V lookup: CDR1 SEHNR, CDR2 FQNEAQ (reference sequence). This CDR3 contains 13 residues. Here the CDR3 DNA reads TGTTCCAGCAGCTGGGGGGGTGACTATGGCTACACCTTC. Residues: CSSSWGGDYGYTF.

This chain links TRBV7-2 with TRBJ1-2; perhaps TRBD1 as D (6 bases). Trimming left V 5 bases short and J 1 base short, with 11 bases between. Per the germline V gene, CDR1 is SGHTA and CDR2 is FQGNSA. CDR3 length: 14 residues. CDR3 coding DNA: TGTGCCAGCAGCCTGGGACATTATAACTATGGCTACACCTTC. Residues: CASSLGHYNYGYTF.

This clone was observed once. The chain uses TRBV5-1 and TRBJ2-1; 8 positions agree with TRBD2. The CDR3 length is 18 residues. Germline loops: CDR1 SGHRS, CDR2 YFSETQ. The V segment lost 0 bases and the J segment 0 bases; nucleotides outside the gene matches: 8. The CDR3: CASSLAGGGSTSYNEQFF. DNA of the CDR3: TGCGCCAGCAGCTTGGCCGGGGGGGGCAGTACCTCCTACAATGAGCAGTTCTTC.

The rearrangement uses TRBV5-4 and TRBJ2-1, with a tentative D call TRBD2 (6 bases). The CDR3 consists of 14 residues. The V gene's germline CDR1 is SGHNT and CDR2 YYREEE (reference sequence). V was trimmed by 6 bases and J by 1 base, leaving 11 bases between them. CDR3 nucleotides: TGTGCCAGCAAACTAGCTGGTTCCTACAATGAGCAGTTCTTC. Translation gives CASKLAGSYNEQFF.

The chain is built from TRBV19 and TRBJ1-1; D unresolved. V lost 5 bases to trimming and J lost 3 bases, with 7 bases between them. CDR1 and CDR2 (germline): LNHDA, SQIVND (reference sequence). The CDR3 totals 12 residues. CDR3 in DNA: TGTGCCAGTAGTTACGGGGACACTGAAGCTTTCTTT. The encoded protein is CASSYGDTEAFF.

The V call is TRBV11-3, the J call TRBJ2-7; D possibly corresponds to TRBD2 (5 bases). The V end was cut by 4 bases, the J end by 6 bases, with 13 bases between. The CDR3 totals 13 residues. The V gene's germline CDR1 is SGHNT and CDR2 YENEEA. CDR3 residues: CASSSRGSFEQYF. The CDR3 region has the DNA TGTGCCAGCAGCTCCCGGGGATCTTTCGAGCAGTACTTC.